This is a list of T cell receptor beta chains from one sample in a study of ipilimumab plus nivolumab after autologous stem cell transplantation. Assay: immunoSEQ multiplex PCR; the TCRdb copy retains only in-frame clones and omits some. The sample lists over 35,000 clones, almost 95% occurring once. Sequences were derived from PBMCs, sampled in a trial of ipilimumab plus nivolumab as post-transplant consolidation. These receptor sequences come from a male donor with multiple myeloma. Both conserved end residues are part of each CDR3. A D gene is named only where the DNA matches it firmly. Clone size is given for some rows only: seen once, a few or many times, or a class if the clone is expanded.

abundance | d_gene | j_gene | v_gene | CDR3aa | CDR3nt
. | TRBD2 | TRBJ2-1 | TRBV5-1 | CATTAGTNYNEQFF | TGCGCCACCACTGCAGGGACTAACTACAATGAGCAGTTCTTC
. | TRBD1 | TRBJ1-6 | TRBV7-9 | CAAYPGTANSPLHF | TGTGCCGCTTACCCGGGGACAGCCAATTCACCCCTCCACTTT
. | . | TRBJ2-7 | TRBV7-9 | CASSLGSLEQYF | TGTGCCAGCAGCTTAGGTTCCCTCGAGCAGTACTTC
. | . | TRBJ2-1 | TRBV5-1 | CASSLGLGYNEQFF | TGCGCCAGCAGCTTGGGCTTGGGATACAATGAGCAGTTCTTC
few | . | TRBJ1-6 | TRBV28 | CATSGGSYNSPLHF | TGTGCCACTTCCGGAGGGTCATATAATTCACCCCTCCACTTT
. | TRBD2 | TRBJ2-2 | TRBV19 | CASSERELTGELFF | TGTGCCAGTAGTGAGCGGGAGCTCACCGGGGAGCTGTTTTTT
. | TRBD2 | TRBJ2-3 | TRBV2 | CASLLAGGQDTQYF | TGTGCCAGCCTTCTAGCGGGGGGCCAGGATACGCAGTATTTT
. | . | TRBJ2-5 | TRBV7-7 | CASSVTGLQETQYF | TGTGCCAGCAGCGTCACAGGGTTGCAAGAGACCCAGTACTTC
. | . | TRBJ2-5 | TRBV20-1 | CSAFRPETQYF | TGCAGTGCTTTTCGGCCAGAGACCCAGTACTTC
once | TRBD1 | TRBJ1-2 | TRBV7-8 | CASSPGQVLGYTF | TGTGCCAGCAGCCCCGGACAGGTCCTTGGCTACACCTTC
. | TRBD2 | TRBJ2-3 | TRBV7-6 | CASSQVLAGGADTQYF | TGTGCCAGCAGCCAGGTCCTAGCGGGGGGCGCAGATACGCAGTATTTT
once | . | TRBJ1-2 | TRBV6-5 | CASSLTRGTNYGYTF | TGTGCCAGCAGCCTAACGCGGGGGACTAACTATGGCTACACCTTC
. | TRBD2 | TRBJ2-7 | TRBV13 | CASSLGLTSASSYEQYF | TGTGCCAGCAGCTTAGGCCTGACTAGCGCGAGCTCCTACGAGCAGTACTTC
. | TRBD2 | TRBJ2-1 | TRBV29-1 | CSAGLDYNEQFF | TGCAGCGCCGGACTAGACTACAATGAGCAGTTCTTC
. | TRBD2 | TRBJ2-5 | TRBV15 | CATSRETSGSLGWETQYF | TGTGCCACCAGCAGAGAAACTAGCGGGAGTCTTGGGTGGGAGACCCAGTACTTC
. | . | TRBJ1-5 | TRBV7-9 | CASSIGGSVNQPQHF | TGTGCCAGCAGTATAGGGGGTTCGGTTAATCAGCCCCAGCATTTT
. | TRBD1 | TRBJ2-5 | TRBV9 | CASSVGGTGIQETQYF | TGTGCCAGCAGCGTGGGGGGGACAGGGATACAAGAGACCCAGTACTTC
. | . | TRBJ1-1 | TRBV28 | CASSSPPIEGAFF | TGTGCCAGCAGTTCCCCCCCGATCGAGGGAGCTTTCTTT
. | . | TRBJ2-5 | TRBV28 | CASSEYRGGETQYF | TGTGCCAGCAGTGAGTATCGGGGAGGAGAGACCCAGTACTTC
. | . | TRBJ1-1 | TRBV5-1 | CASSSRRSNEAFF | TGCGCCAGCAGCTCCCGACGCTCTAATGAAGCTTTCTTT
. | . | TRBJ1-1 | TRBV10-3 | CAISYREGNTEAFF | TGTGCCATCAGCTACAGGGAGGGGAACACTGAAGCTTTCTTT
. | . | TRBJ1-1 | TRBV5-4 | CASSLGQRNTEAFF | TGTGCCAGCAGCTTGGGCCAGAGGAACACTGAAGCTTTCTTT
once | . | TRBJ1-5 | TRBV7-2 | CASSSSGGYSNQPQHF | TGTGCCAGCAGCTCCAGCGGAGGATATAGCAATCAGCCCCAGCATTTT
. | TRBD2 | TRBJ2-1 | TRBV6-5 | CASSPGLAPYNEQFF | TGTGCCAGCAGTCCGGGACTAGCGCCGTACAATGAGCAGTTCTTC
. | . | TRBJ1-2 | TRBV2 | CASTVLANYGYTF | TGTGCCAGCACGGTGTTAGCTAACTATGGCTACACCTTC
few | . | TRBJ1-6 | TRBV7-9 | CASSLPGHTTHSPLHF | TGTGCCAGCAGCCTCCCGGGACATACGACCCATTCACCCCTCCACTTT
. | . | TRBJ1-1 | TRBV18 | CASSPIGTPNTEAFF | TGTGCCAGCTCACCCATCGGGACACCGAACACTGAAGCTTTCTTT
. | TRBD2 | TRBJ2-3 | TRBV6-5 | CASRRAGGTDTQYF | TGTGCCAGCAGAAGGGCGGGAGGCACAGATACGCAGTATTTT
. | . | TRBJ1-2 | TRBV4-2 | CASSQLEGNYGYTF | TGTGCCAGCAGCCAATTGGAGGGGAACTATGGCTACACCTTC
. | . | TRBJ1-4 | TRBV11-1 | CASSSQSSINEKLFF | TGTGCCAGCAGCTCACAATCCTCCATAAATGAAAAACTGTTTTTT
. | TRBD1 | TRBJ1-1 | TRBV30 | CACLQGAGQTEAFF | TGTGCCTGCCTCCAGGGGGCTGGACAAACTGAAGCTTTCTTT
. | . | TRBJ1-1 | TRBV4-1 | CASSQEGSGSKAFF | TGCGCCAGCAGCCAAGAAGGGTCGGGTAGTAAGGCTTTCTTT
. | . | TRBJ2-1 | TRBV7-2 | CASSLEVSRYNEQFF | TGTGCCAGCAGCTTAGAAGTAAGCCGGTACAATGAGCAGTTCTTC
. | TRBD1 | TRBJ1-5 | TRBV2 | CASSESGTGPNQPQHF | TGTGCCAGCAGTGAATCGGGGACAGGGCCAAATCAGCCCCAGCATTTT
. | . | TRBJ1-5 | TRBV19 | CASSIRFDYRLSDQPQHF | TGTGCCAGTAGTATAAGGTTCGATTACAGGCTTAGCGATCAGCCCCAGCATTTT
. | . | TRBJ1-1 | TRBV19 | CASSNPGMNTEAFF | TGTGCCAGTAGTAACCCAGGCATGAACACTGAAGCTTTCTTT
. | . | TRBJ2-7 | TRBV5-5 | CASSLGLPSYEQYF | TGTGCCAGCAGCTTGGGACTACCCTCCTACGAGCAGTACTTC
. | . | TRBJ2-3 | TRBV7-3 | CASSEQGGGADTQYF | TGTGCCAGCAGCGAACAGGGAGGGGGTGCAGATACGCAGTATTTT
. | . | TRBJ2-7 | TRBV19 | CASRGTRGSGEQYF | TGTGCCAGTAGGGGGACAAGGGGATCGGGGGAGCAGTACTTC
few | . | TRBJ1-2 | TRBV4-1 | CASSQDPLARARGYTF | TGCGCCAGCAGCCAAGATCCGCTAGCGAGGGCCCGTGGCTACACCTTC
. | TRBD2 | TRBJ2-5 | TRBV2 | CASSRFSGNQETQYF | TGTGCCAGCAGTAGATTTAGCGGGAACCAAGAGACCCAGTACTTC
. | TRBD2 | TRBJ2-7 | TRBV28 | CASSFSSGSYEQYF | TGTGCCAGCAGTTTTAGTAGCGGGAGTTACGAGCAGTACTTC
few | . | TRBJ1-1 | TRBV21-1 | CASSWTGADTEAFF | TGTGCCAGCAGCTGGACAGGGGCGGACACTGAAGCTTTCTTT
. | TRBD2 | TRBJ2-1 | TRBV7-3 | CASSLMSVGDTGLAGTSSYNEQFF | TGTGCCAGCAGCTTAATGTCTGTGGGGGATACGGGACTAGCGGGGACTAGCTCCTACAATGAGCAGTTCTTC
. | TRBD2 | TRBJ2-1 | TRBV28 | CASSLFSSGGAEQFF | TGTGCCAGCAGTTTATTCTCTAGCGGGGGCGCTGAGCAGTTCTTC